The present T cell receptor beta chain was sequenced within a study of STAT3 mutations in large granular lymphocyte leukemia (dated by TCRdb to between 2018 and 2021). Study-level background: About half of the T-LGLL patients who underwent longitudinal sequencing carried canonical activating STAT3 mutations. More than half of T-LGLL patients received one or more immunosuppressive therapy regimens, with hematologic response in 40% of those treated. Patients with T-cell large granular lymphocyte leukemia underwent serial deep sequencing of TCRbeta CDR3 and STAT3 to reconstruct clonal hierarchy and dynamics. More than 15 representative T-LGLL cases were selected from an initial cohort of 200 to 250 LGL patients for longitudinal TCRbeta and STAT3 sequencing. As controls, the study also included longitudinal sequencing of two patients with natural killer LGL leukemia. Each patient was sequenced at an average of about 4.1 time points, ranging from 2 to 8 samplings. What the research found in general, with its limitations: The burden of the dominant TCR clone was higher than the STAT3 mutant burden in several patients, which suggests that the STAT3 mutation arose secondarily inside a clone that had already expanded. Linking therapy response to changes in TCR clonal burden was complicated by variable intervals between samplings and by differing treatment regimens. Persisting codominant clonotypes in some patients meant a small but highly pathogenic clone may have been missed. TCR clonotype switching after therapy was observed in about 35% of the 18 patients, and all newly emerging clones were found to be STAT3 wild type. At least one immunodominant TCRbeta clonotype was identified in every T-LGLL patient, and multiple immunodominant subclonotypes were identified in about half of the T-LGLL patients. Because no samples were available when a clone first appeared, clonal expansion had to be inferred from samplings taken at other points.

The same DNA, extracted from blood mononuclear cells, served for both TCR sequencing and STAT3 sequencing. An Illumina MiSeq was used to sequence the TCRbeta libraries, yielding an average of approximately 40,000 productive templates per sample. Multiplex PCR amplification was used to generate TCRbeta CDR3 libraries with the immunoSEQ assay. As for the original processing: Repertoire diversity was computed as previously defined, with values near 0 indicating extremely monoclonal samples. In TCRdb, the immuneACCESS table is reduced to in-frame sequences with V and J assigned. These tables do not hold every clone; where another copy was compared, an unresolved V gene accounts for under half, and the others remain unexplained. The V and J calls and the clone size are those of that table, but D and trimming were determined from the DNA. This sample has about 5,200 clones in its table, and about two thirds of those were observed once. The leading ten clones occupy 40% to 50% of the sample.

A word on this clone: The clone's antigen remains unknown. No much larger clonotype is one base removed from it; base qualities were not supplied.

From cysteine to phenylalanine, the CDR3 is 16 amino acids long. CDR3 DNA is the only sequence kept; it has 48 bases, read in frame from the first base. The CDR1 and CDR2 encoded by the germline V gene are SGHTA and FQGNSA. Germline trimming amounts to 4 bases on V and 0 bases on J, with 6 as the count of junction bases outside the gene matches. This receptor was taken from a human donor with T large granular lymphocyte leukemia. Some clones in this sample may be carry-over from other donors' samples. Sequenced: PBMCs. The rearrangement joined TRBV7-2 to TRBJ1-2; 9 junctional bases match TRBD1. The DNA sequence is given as TGTGCCAGCAGCTCGTGGACAGGGGCATCTAACTATGGCTACACCTTC. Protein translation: CASSSWTGASNYGYTF.